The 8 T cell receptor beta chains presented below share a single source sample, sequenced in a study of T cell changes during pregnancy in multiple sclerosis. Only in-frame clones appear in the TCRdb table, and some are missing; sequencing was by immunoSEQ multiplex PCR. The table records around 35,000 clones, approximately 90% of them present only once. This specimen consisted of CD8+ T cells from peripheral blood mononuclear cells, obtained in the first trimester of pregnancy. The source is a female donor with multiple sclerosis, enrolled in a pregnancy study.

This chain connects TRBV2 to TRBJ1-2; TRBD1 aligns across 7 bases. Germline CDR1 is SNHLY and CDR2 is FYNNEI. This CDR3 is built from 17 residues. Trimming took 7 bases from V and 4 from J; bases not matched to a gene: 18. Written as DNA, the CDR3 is TGTGCCAGCATGTTCTTCGAACAGGGGTCCTCCACCTATGGCTACACCTTC. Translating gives CASMFFEQGSSTYGYTF.

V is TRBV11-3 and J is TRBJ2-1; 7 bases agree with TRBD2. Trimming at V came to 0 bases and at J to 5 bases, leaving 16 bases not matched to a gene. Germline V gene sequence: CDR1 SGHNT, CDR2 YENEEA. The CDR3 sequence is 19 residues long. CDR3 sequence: CASSLDRRGRAEKDNEQFF. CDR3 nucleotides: TGTGCCAGCAGCTTAGATCGCCGAGGGAGGGCCGAAAAGGACAATGAGCAGTTCTTC. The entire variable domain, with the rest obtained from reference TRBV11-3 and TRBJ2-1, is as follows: EAGVVQSPRYKIIEKKQPVAFWCNPISGHNTLYWYLQNLGQGPELLIRYENEEAVDDSQLPKDRFSAERLKGVDSTLKIQPAELGDSAVYLCASSLDRRGRAEKDNEQFFGPGTRLTVL.

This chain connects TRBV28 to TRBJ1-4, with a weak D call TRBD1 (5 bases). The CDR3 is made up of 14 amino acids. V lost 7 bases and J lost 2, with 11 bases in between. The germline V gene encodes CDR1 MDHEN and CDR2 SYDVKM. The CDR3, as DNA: TGTGCCAGCACCTCGACAGCCACTAATGAAAAACTGTTTTTT. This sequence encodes CASTSTATNEKLFF. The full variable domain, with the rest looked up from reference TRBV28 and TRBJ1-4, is DVKVTQSSRYLVKRTGEKVFLECVQDMDHENMFWYRQDPGLGLRLIYFSYDVKMKEKGDIPEGYSVSREKKERFSLILESASTNQTSMYLCASTSTATNEKLFFGSGTQLSVL.

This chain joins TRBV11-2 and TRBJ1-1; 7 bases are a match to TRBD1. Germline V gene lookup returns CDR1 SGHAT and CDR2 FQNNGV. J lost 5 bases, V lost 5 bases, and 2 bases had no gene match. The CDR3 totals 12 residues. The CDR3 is CASSPTGTEAFF. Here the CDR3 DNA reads TGTGCCAGCAGCCCGACAGGGACTGAAGCTTTCTTT.

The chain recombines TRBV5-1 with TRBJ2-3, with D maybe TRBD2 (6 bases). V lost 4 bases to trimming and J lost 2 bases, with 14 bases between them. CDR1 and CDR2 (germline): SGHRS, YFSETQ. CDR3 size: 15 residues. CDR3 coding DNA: TGCGCCAGCAGCACACGACGGGGGACCACAGATACGCAGTATTTT. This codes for CASSTRRGTTDTQYF.

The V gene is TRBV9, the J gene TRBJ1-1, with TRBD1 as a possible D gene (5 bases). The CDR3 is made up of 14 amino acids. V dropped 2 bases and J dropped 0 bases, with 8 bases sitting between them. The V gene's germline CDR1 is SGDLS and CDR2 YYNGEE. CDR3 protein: CASSVGTLNTEAFF. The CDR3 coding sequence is TGTGCCAGCAGCGTCGGGACTTTGAACACTGAAGCTTTCTTT.

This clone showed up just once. CDR3 bases: TGTGCCAGCAGCGCCAGGGTCGGGGAGCTGTTTTTT. It encodes CASSARVGELFF. The rearrangement joins TRBV11-3 to TRBJ2-2, with D maybe TRBD1 (5 bases). The CDR3 runs to 12 residues. The V end lost 5 bases, the J end lost 7 bases, and 8 bases lay between the germline ends. CDR1 is SGHNT, CDR2 YENEEA, per germline.

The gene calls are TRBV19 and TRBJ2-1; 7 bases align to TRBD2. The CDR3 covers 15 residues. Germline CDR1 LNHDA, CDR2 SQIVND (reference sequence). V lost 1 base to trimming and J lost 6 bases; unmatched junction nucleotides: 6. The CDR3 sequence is CASSIGLAEFNEQFF. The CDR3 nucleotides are TGTGCCAGTAGTATAGGGCTAGCGGAATTCAATGAGCAGTTCTTC. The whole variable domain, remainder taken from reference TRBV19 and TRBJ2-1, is DGGITQSPKYLFRKEGQNVTLSCEQNLNHDAMYWYRQDPGQGLRLIYYSQIVNDFQKGDIAEGYSVSREKKESFPLTVTSAQKNPTAFYLCASSIGLAEFNEQFFGPGTRLTVL.